This passage covers 29 T cell receptor beta chains from one sample sequenced in a study of cytomegalovirus exposure and HLA in healthy donors (dated by TCRdb to 2016 to 2017). Preparation of the library involved the immunoSEQ multiplex PCR assay. For the multiplex PCR, a mixture combining 60 forward primers for TCR Vbeta segments and 13 reverse primers for TCR Jbeta segments was used. In its TCRdb copy, this immuneACCESS table keeps in-frame sequences only and misses some clones. Where compared with another copy, unresolved V genes explain less than half of these, and the others have no known cause. In all, the sample holds about 55,000 clones, and around 79% of those were seen once. Approximately 2.3% of the sample goes to the ten largest clones. Material: PBMCs. Receptors were obtained from a female donor in good health and CMV-seronegative.

The chain employs TRBV27 and TRBJ2-7, with TRBD2 identical over 9 bases. The CDR3 contains 13 residues. The germline gives CDR1 MNHEY, CDR2 SMNVEV (reference sequence). With V trimmed by 6 bases and J by 2 bases, 2 bases remained unmatched. Here the CDR3 DNA reads TGTGCCAGCAGACTAGCGGGTGCCTACGAGCAGTACTTC. It translates to CASRLAGAYEQYF.

The rearrangement joins TRBV7-2 to TRBJ1-5; the D gene is possibly TRBD1 (5 bases). Trimming took off 1 base at V and 3 bases at J, with 16 bases between the two ends. Germline CDR1 reads SGHTA; CDR2 reads FQGNSA. This CDR3 spans 17 amino acids. CDR3 nucleotides: TGTGCCAGCAGCTTAGTGGGGGGGGACGGGAACAATCAGCCCCAGCATTTT. This encodes CASSLVGGDGNNQPQHF. Combining the CDR3 with reference TRBV7-2 and TRBJ1-5 gives the whole variable domain GAGVSQSPSNKVTEKGKDVELRCDPISGHTALYWYRQSLGQGLEFLIYFQGNSAPDKSGLPSDRFSAERTGGSVSTLTIQRTQQEDSAVYLCASSLVGGDGNNQPQHFGDGTRLSIL.

The gene calls are TRBV5-1 and TRBJ2-3; no clear D. The V gene's germline CDR1 is SGHRS and CDR2 YFSETQ. The V and J ends lost 5 bases and 0 bases respectively, with 4 bases between them. The CDR3 consists of 12 residues. This CDR3 reads CASRRSTDTQYF. The CDR3, as DNA: TGCGCCAGCAGACGGAGCACAGATACGCAGTATTTT.

In this sample, this clone turned up once. The CDR3 sequence is CASSPRTGGNSPLHF. In nucleotides, the CDR3 is TGCGCCAGCAGCCCACGGACAGGGGGTAATTCACCCCTCCACTTT. The chain employs TRBV5-1 and TRBJ1-6; 10 bases line up with TRBD1. This CDR3 region has 15 residues. From germline, CDR1 is SGHRS and CDR2 YFSETQ. V dropped 4 bases and J dropped 6; count of bases not matched to a gene: 4. Variable domain in full (rest from reference TRBV5-1 and TRBJ1-6): KAGVTQTPRYLIKTRGQQVTLSCSPISGHRSVSWYQQTPGQGLQFLFEYFSETQRNKGNFPGRFSGRQFSNSRSEMNVSTLELGDSALYLCASSPRTGGNSPLHFGNGTRLTVT.

The chain employs TRBV11-2 and TRBJ2-3; 10 bases fit TRBD1. The V and J ends lost 5 bases and 4 bases, in that order; junction bases with no gene match: 3. Looked up from germline, CDR1 is SGHAT and CDR2 is FQNNGV. CDR3 length: 14 residues. DNA of the CDR3: TGTGCCAGCAGCAAGACAGGGGGCCCAGATACGCAGTATTTT. Encoded protein: CASSKTGGPDTQYF. The variable domain in full, completed from reference TRBV11-2 and TRBJ2-3, reads EAGVAQSPRYKIIEKRQSVAFWCNPISGHATLYWYQQILGQGPKLLIQFQNNGVVDDSQLPKDRFSAERLKGVDSTLKIQPAKLEDSAVYLCASSKTGGPDTQYFGPGTRLTVL.

This chain uses TRBV7-9 with TRBJ2-1; TRBD2 matches at 15 bases. After removal of 4 bases from V and 4 bases from J, the junction contained 8 bases not matched to a gene. Per the germline V gene, CDR1 is SEHNR and CDR2 is FQNEAQ (reference sequence). This CDR3 region has 18 residues. CDR3 bases: TGTGCCAGCAGCTCACCACCGGGACTAGCGGGAGGATACAATGAGCAGTTCTTC. Translated: CASSSPPGLAGGYNEQFF.

This clone was seen more than once but under ten times. The V and J genes are TRBV2 and TRBJ1-2, with D possibly being TRBD1 (6 bases). The CDR3 sequence is 16 residues long. The V gene lost 8 bases and the J gene lost 3 bases, with 22 bases spanning the gap. Germline CDR1 reads SNHLY; CDR2 reads FYNNEI. The CDR3 reads CASSGVIRDIYYGYTF. In DNA form, the CDR3 reads TGTGCCAGCTCAGGGGTTATTAGGGACATCTACTATGGCTACACCTTC.

V gene TRBV5-6 combines with J gene TRBJ2-7; weak D call: TRBD2 (6 bases). This CDR3 contains 15 residues. In germline, CDR1 is SGHDT, CDR2 YYEEEE. Trimming cost V 2 bases and J 6 bases, with 18 bases left between them. CDR3 loop: CASSFWTGGNVEQYF. The CDR3 bases are TGTGCCAGCAGCTTTTGGACTGGGGGGAATGTCGAGCAGTACTTC.

This clone was recorded once. This chain links TRBV5-5 with TRBJ2-3; a possible D gene is TRBD2 (5 bases). CDR3 length equals 15 residues. Per the germline V gene, CDR1 is SGHKS and CDR2 is YYEKEE (reference sequence). Deletions cut 4 bases from V and 2 bases from J, with 14 bases between. The CDR3 DNA follows: TGTGCCAGCAGCCCGGGGAACCAGTACACAGATACGCAGTATTTT. It is translated as CASSPGNQYTDTQYF.

This clone has only one observation. The V call is TRBV5-1, the J call TRBJ1-1, with TRBD1 matching 9 bases. The CDR3 sequence is 14 residues long. V lost 3 bases, J lost 4 bases, and 4 bases stayed unmatched. Germline V gene data show CDR1 as SGHRS and CDR2 as YFSETQ. CDR3 sequence (DNA): TGCGCCAGCAGCTGGGGACAGGGTTCCACTGAAGCTTTCTTT. Translating it yields CASSWGQGSTEAFF. The full variable domain, rest sourced from reference TRBV5-1 and TRBJ1-1, is KAGVTQTPRYLIKTRGQQVTLSCSPISGHRSVSWYQQTPGQGLQFLFEYFSETQRNKGNFPGRFSGRQFSNSRSEMNVSTLELGDSALYLCASSWGQGSTEAFFGQGTRLTVV.

The chain carries TRBV6-5 and TRBJ2-3; TRBD2 aligns across 12 bases. V lost 6 bases and J lost 1; bases outside the gene matches: 2. The CDR3 is 15 amino acids. Germline loops: CDR1 MNHEY, CDR2 SVGAGI. As DNA, the CDR3 is TGTGCCAGCAGGCTAGCGGGAGGGGGCACAGATACGCAGTATTTT. It translates to CASRLAGGGTDTQYF.

The count of this clone is one. The J gene is TRBJ1-4, the V gene TRBV28; D possibly corresponds to TRBD1 (5 bases). The CDR3 has 14 amino acids. V lost 3 bases to trimming and J lost 5 bases, with 10 bases between them. Looked up from germline, CDR1 is MDHEN and CDR2 is SYDVKM. The CDR3 protein is CASSLRGMNEKLFF. The CDR3 coding sequence is TGTGCCAGCAGTTTGCGGGGGATGAATGAAAAACTGTTTTTT.

J is TRBJ1-6 and V is TRBV5-8; the D is unclear. The CDR3 totals 12 residues. Germline CDR1 SGHTS, CDR2 YDEGEE. V dropped 2 bases and J dropped 12 bases, with 9 bases sitting between them. This CDR3 reads CASSFRLRPLHF. The CDR3 nucleotides are TGTGCCAGCAGCTTCAGACTGAGACCCCTCCACTTT.

This clone was observed a few times. CDR3 nucleotides: TGTGCCAGCAGCAGCGTCGGGGGACTAGAAGCTAACTATGGCTACACCTTC. Its protein is CASSSVGGLEANYGYTF. V is TRBV7-9 and J is TRBJ1-2; the D gene is possibly TRBD1 (5 bases). The CDR3 runs 17 residues. CDR1 is SEHNR, CDR2 FQNEAQ, per germline (reference sequence). V lost 5 bases to trimming and J lost 0 bases, with 19 bases between them. Full variable domain (outside the CDR3, taken from reference TRBV7-9 and TRBJ1-2): DTGVSQNPRHKITKRGQNVTFRCDPISEHNRLYWYRQTLGQGPEFLTYFQNEAQLEKSRLLSDRFSAERPKGSFSTLEIQRTEQGDSAMYLCASSSVGGLEANYGYTFGSGTRLTVV.

This chain joins TRBV2 and TRBJ2-5; D is unresolved. The CDR3 spans 14 residues. The V gene's germline CDR1 is SNHLY and CDR2 FYNNEI. V was trimmed by 2 bases and J by 1 base, leaving 8 bases between them. CDR3 in amino acids: CASSESRSQETQYF. The CDR3 coding sequence is TGTGCCAGCAGTGAATCTAGGTCCCAAGAGACCCAGTACTTC.

V usage is TRBV28 and J usage is TRBJ1-2; possibly TRBD1 for D (5 bases). The V gene lost 6 bases and the J gene lost 3 bases, with 14 bases spanning the gap. Per germline, CDR1 MDHEN and CDR2 SYDVKM. The CDR3 runs to 14 residues. CDR3 nucleotide sequence: TGTGCCAGCAGCCCGCAGTTGGGGCACTATGGCTACACCTTC. Protein sequence: CASSPQLGHYGYTF.

The chain has TRBV7-3 and TRBJ2-7; 10 bases are a match to TRBD2. Germline CDR1 SGHTA, CDR2 FQGTGA. The CDR3 totals 15 residues. After removal of 5 bases from V and 5 bases from J, the junction contained 9 bases not matched to a gene. CDR3 bases: TGTGCCAGCAGCACAATAGCGGGAGGCCCTAACGAGCAGTACTTC. Translation gives CASSTIAGGPNEQYF. The whole variable domain, remainder taken from reference TRBV7-3 and TRBJ2-7, is GAGVSQTPSNKVTEKGKYVELRCDPISGHTALYWYRQSLGQGPEFLIYFQGTGAADDSGLPNDRFFAVRPEGSVSTLKIQRTERGDSAVYLCASSTIAGGPNEQYFGPGTRLTVT.

The V and J genes are TRBV7-3 and TRBJ2-3; D not certain. Trimming left V 3 bases short and J 0 bases short, with 7 bases between. The germline V gene encodes CDR1 SGHTA and CDR2 FQGTGA. The CDR3 consists of 14 residues. CDR3 DNA sequence: TGTGCCAGCAGCTTGAGTTCTAGCACAGATACGCAGTATTTT. Translating gives CASSLSSSTDTQYF.

CDR3 loop: CASSQDFRANEKLFF. As DNA, the CDR3 is TGCGCCAGCAGCCAAGATTTCCGGGCTAATGAAAAACTGTTTTTT. This chain joins TRBV4-3 and TRBJ1-4; no reliable D call. The germline V gene has CDR1 LGHNA and CDR2 YSLEER. CDR3 length: 15 amino acids. The germline V and J ends were trimmed by 0 bases and 3 bases, with 8 bases remaining between them.

The rearrangement uses TRBV2 and TRBJ1-2, with 7 bases matching TRBD1. The CDR3 length is 12 residues. With 10 bases clipped from V and 8 bases from J, the junction kept 10 bases outside the gene matches. Germline CDR1 is SNHLY and CDR2 is FYNNEI. The chain's CDR3 is CATTGVLGGYTF. DNA of the CDR3: TGTGCCACCACAGGGGTTCTGGGGGGCTACACCTTC.

The V and J genes are TRBV27 and TRBJ1-5; D is ambiguous. The CDR3 totals 13 residues. The V gene lost 3 bases and the J gene lost 6 bases, with 9 bases spanning the gap. Germline values: CDR1 MNHEY, CDR2 SMNVEV (reference sequence). The CDR3 DNA reads as TGTGCCAGCAGTTTTGATTCGGGTCAGCCCCAGCATTTT. Translation gives CASSFDSGQPQHF.

This clone was seen only a few times. The V gene is TRBV6-5, the J gene TRBJ1-1; D gene ambiguous. This CDR3 region has 14 residues. The ends were cut back, 0 bases at V and 5 bases at J, with 10 bases in the middle. Germline V gene lookup returns CDR1 MNHEY and CDR2 SVGAGI. Here the CDR3 reads CASSYSTGLTEAFF. The CDR3 coding sequence is TGTGCCAGCAGTTACTCGACGGGATTGACTGAAGCTTTCTTT.

The V call is TRBV28, the J call TRBJ1-1, with a weak D call TRBD1 (5 bases). Germline lookup yields CDR1 MDHEN and CDR2 SYDVKM. V was trimmed by 6 bases and J by 0 bases, leaving 14 bases between them. The CDR3 is made up of 15 amino acids. CDR3 amino acids: CASSLVGLMNTEAFF. In DNA, the CDR3 is TGTGCCAGCAGCTTAGTGGGACTGATGAACACTGAAGCTTTCTTT.

This chain joins TRBV6-1 and TRBJ1-5; TRBD1 is a possible D gene (5 bases). The CDR3 spans 15 residues. The V gene lost 4 bases and the J gene lost 2 bases, with 12 bases spanning the gap. The germline V gene has CDR1 MNHNS and CDR2 SASEGT. The CDR3 loop reads CASSAGTLGNQPQHF. CDR3 nucleotides: TGTGCCAGCAGTGCCGGGACTCTAGGCAATCAGCCCCAGCATTTT.

The chain has TRBV18 and TRBJ2-5; D gene unclear. The V and J ends lost 6 bases and 0 bases respectively, with 14 bases between them. Germline CDR1 and CDR2: KGHSH and LQKENI. The CDR3 contains 15 residues. CDR3 nucleotide sequence: TGTGCCAGCTCGTCCTTATTGCCAGACCAAGAGACCCAGTACTTC. This sequence encodes CASSSLLPDQETQYF.

CDR3 bases: TGTGCCAGCAGTCCCACAGGGGTTGTTAGCAATCAGCCCCAGCATTTT. Translation gives CASSPTGVVSNQPQHF. The rearrangement joins TRBV28 to TRBJ1-5; 7 bases match TRBD1. Germline loops: CDR1 MDHEN, CDR2 SYDVKM. The CDR3 loop spans 16 amino acids. V shed 5 bases, J shed 0 bases, and the junction held 7 bases outside the gene matches.

The V call is TRBV5-1, the J call TRBJ1-4, with 8 bases aligning to TRBD1. The germline V gene encodes CDR1 SGHRS and CDR2 YFSETQ. The CDR3 consists of 14 residues. The ends lost 2 bases at V and 7 bases at J; junction bases unmatched: 4. The CDR3 sequence: CASSFRTGREKLFF. Here the CDR3 DNA reads TGCGCCAGCAGCTTCCGGACAGGGCGTGAAAAACTGTTTTTT.

The J gene is TRBJ1-1, the V gene TRBV28; 7 bases agree with TRBD1. CDR3 length equals 16 residues. The trim removed 5 bases at V and 1 base at J, leaving 10 bases unmatched. The germline V gene encodes CDR1 MDHEN and CDR2 SYDVKM. The CDR3 reads CASSGNLGTANTEAFF. CDR3 coding DNA: TGTGCCAGCAGTGGCAATTTGGGGACAGCGAACACTGAAGCTTTCTTT.

This clone was detected only a few times. This rearrangement joins TRBV28 to TRBJ1-4; 7 nucleotides agree with TRBD1. This CDR3 is built from 16 residues. Looked up from germline, CDR1 is MDHEN and CDR2 is SYDVKM. V lost 5 bases, J lost 10 bases, and 16 bases stayed unmatched. CDR3 nucleotides: TGTGCCAGCAGTACCCCCAAACAGGGGATAGGGGGAAAACTGTTTTTT. Its translation: CASSTPKQGIGGKLFF.